The 5 T cell receptor beta chains in this list originate from one sample, sequenced in a study of cytomegalovirus exposure and HLA in healthy donors. Use of 60 Vbeta and 13 Jbeta primers characterized the PCR. Generated by immunoSEQ multiplex PCR, the TCRdb table keeps only in-frame clones and is missing some. This table has about 57,000 clones, 65% to 90% appearing once. Sample: PBMCs. These receptors all stem from a young man in good health and CMV-seronegative.

This chain joins TRBV13 and TRBJ2-7, with 13 nucleotides matching TRBD2. Germline loops: CDR1 PRHDT, CDR2 FYEKMQ (reference sequence). This CDR3 spans 17 amino acids. V shed 0 bases, J shed 2 bases, and the junction held 4 bases outside the gene matches. The CDR3, as DNA: TGTGCCAGCAGCTTAGGGACTAGCGGGGGGTATACCTACGAGCAGTACTTC. It is translated as CASSLGTSGGYTYEQYF. Combining the CDR3 with reference TRBV13 and TRBJ2-7 gives the whole variable domain AAGVIQSPRHLIKEKRETATLKCYPIPRHDTVYWYQQGPGQDPQFLISFYEKMQSDKGSIPDRFSAQQFSDYHSELNMSSLELGDSALYFCASSLGTSGGYTYEQYFGPGTRLTVT.

The chain has TRBV11-2 and TRBJ1-6, with TRBD1 as a possible D gene (6 bases). The CDR3 is made up of 15 amino acids. CDR1 and CDR2 from the germline V gene are SGHAT and FQNNGV. Trimming shortened V by 7 bases and J by 4 bases, and 14 bases separated the two germline ends. The CDR3 region is CASTLGGGYNSPLHF. The CDR3 DNA reads as TGTGCCAGCACCTTGGGAGGGGGTTATAATTCACCCCTCCACTTT.

This clone was counted between two and nine times. The V gene is TRBV2, the J gene TRBJ1-1; D may be TRBD1 (5 bases). This CDR3 region has 15 residues. Trimming removed 1 base from V and 1 base from J, with 10 bases in between. CDR1 is SNHLY, CDR2 FYNNEI, per germline. The CDR3 DNA reads as TGTGCCAGCAGTGAAGGCAGGGCAGGGAACACTGAAGCTTTCTTT. This translates into CASSEGRAGNTEAFF. The full variable domain, rest sourced from reference TRBV2 and TRBJ1-1, is EPEVTQTPSHQVTQMGQEVILRCVPISNHLYFYWYRQILGQKVEFLVSFYNNEISEKSEIFDDQFSVERPDGSNFTLKIRSTKLEDSAMYFCASSEGRAGNTEAFFGQGTRLTVV.

With regard to this clone: Different DNA sequences within this sample yield the same CDR3. The V and J genes are TRBV7-3 and TRBJ2-7; possible D gene TRBD2, 5 bases. Between the trimmed V and J ends, which lost 0 bases and 4 bases, there was a span of 10 bases. The germline V gene encodes CDR1 SGHTA and CDR2 FQGTGA. The CDR3 is 14 amino acids. The CDR3 sequence is CASSLTRDSYEQYF. The CDR3 DNA reads TGTGCCAGCAGCTTAACTCGGGATAGTTACGAGCAGTACTTC. The full variable domain, rest sourced from reference TRBV7-3 and TRBJ2-7, is GAGVSQTPSNKVTEKGKYVELRCDPISGHTALYWYRQSLGQGPEFLIYFQGTGAADDSGLPNDRFFAVRPEGSVSTLKIQRTERGDSAVYLCASSLTRDSYEQYFGPGTRLTVT.

The CDR3 DNA follows: TGTGCCAGCAGCCGGGAGTACCAAGAGACCCAGTACTTC. It yields the protein CASSREYQETQYF. The genes are TRBV5-4 and TRBJ2-5; D possibly corresponds to TRBD2 (6 bases). Trimming removed 4 bases from V and 0 bases from J, with 7 bases in between. The germline CDR1 and CDR2 sequences are SGHNT and YYREEE (reference sequence). CDR3 size: 13 residues.